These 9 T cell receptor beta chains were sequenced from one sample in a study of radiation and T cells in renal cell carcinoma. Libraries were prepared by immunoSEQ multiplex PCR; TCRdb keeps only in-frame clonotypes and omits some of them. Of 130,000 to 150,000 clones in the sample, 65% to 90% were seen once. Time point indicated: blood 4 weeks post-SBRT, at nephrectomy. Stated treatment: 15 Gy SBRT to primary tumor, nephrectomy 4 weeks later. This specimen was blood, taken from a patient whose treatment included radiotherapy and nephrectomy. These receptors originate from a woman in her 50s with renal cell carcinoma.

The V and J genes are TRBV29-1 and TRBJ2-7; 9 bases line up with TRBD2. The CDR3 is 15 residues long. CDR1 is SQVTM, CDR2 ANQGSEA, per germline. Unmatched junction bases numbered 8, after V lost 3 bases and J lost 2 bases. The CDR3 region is CSVESWERGAYEQYF. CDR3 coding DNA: TGCAGCGTTGAGAGCTGGGAGCGGGGGGCCTACGAGCAGTACTTC.

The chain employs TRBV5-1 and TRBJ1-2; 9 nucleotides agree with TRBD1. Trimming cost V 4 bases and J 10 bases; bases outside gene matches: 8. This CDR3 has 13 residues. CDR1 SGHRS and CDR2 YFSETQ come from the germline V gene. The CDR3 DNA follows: TGCGCCAGCAGCCCCGGGACAGGGTTCGACTACACCTTC. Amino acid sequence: CASSPGTGFDYTF.

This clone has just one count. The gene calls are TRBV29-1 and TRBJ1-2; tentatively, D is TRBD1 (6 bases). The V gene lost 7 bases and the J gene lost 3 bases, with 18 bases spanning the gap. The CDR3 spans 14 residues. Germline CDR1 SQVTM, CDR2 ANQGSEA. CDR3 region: CSAGNRDGDYGYTF. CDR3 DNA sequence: TGCAGCGCTGGGAACAGGGATGGGGACTATGGCTACACCTTC.

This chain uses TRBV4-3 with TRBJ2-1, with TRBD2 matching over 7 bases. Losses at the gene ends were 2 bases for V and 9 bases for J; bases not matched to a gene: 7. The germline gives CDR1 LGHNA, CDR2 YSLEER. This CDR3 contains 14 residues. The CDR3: CASSQLTSFGEQFF. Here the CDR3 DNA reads TGCGCCAGCAGCCAACTGACTAGCTTCGGTGAGCAGTTCTTC.

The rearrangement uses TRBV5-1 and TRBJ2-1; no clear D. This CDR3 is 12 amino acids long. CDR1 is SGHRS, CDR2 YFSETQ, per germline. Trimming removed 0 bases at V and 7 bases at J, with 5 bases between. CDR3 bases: TGCGCCAGCAGCTTGGAGAGGAATGAGCAGTTCTTC. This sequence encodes CASSLERNEQFF.

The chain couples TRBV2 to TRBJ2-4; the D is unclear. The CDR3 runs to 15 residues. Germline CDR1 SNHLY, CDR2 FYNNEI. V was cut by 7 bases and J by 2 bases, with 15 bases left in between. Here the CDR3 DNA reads TGTGCCAGCATGGGTTCATCTAAGTCCAAAAACATTCAGTACTTC. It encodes CASMGSSKSKNIQYF.

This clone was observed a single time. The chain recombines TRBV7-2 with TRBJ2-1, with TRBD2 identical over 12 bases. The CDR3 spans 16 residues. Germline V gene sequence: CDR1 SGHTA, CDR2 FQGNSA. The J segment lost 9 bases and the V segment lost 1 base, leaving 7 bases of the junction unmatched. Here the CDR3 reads CASSLGGLAGYGEQFF. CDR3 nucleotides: TGTGCCAGCAGCTTAGGAGGACTAGCGGGGTATGGTGAGCAGTTCTTC.

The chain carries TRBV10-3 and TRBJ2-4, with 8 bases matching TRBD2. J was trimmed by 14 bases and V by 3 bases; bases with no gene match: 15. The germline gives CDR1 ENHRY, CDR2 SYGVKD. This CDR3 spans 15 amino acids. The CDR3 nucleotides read TGTGCCATCAGTGAATCAGAACACCCCTACGGGGGGGAGTACTTC. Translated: CAISESEHPYGGEYF.

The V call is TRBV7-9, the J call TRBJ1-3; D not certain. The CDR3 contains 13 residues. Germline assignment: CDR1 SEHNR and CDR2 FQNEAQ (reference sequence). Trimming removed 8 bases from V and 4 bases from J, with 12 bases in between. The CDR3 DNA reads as TGTGCCAGCCGCGAAGGAGGCGGAAACACCATATATTTT. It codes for CASREGGGNTIYF.